The TCR beta chain described here comes from a study of T cells in narcolepsy. Study background: Enrolled donors included narcolepsy type 1 or type 2 patients and healthy controls.

Assay used: immunoSEQ multiplex PCR; TCRdb lists only in-frame clones, some missing. The sample yields fewer than 35,000 clones, around 79% seen once. Germline CDR1 reads SGDLS; CDR2 reads YYNGEE. The CDR3 is made up of 12 amino acids. Trimming removed 1 base at V and 3 bases at J, with 2 bases between. Sequencing was performed on CD45RA- memory CD4+ T cells from PBMCs. The receptor was isolated from a human donor with narcolepsy. The V gene is TRBV9, the J gene TRBJ2-1, with no clear D. The DNA of the CDR3 is TGTGCCAGCAGCGTAAACTACAATGAGCAGTTCTTC. It encodes CASSVNYNEQFF.